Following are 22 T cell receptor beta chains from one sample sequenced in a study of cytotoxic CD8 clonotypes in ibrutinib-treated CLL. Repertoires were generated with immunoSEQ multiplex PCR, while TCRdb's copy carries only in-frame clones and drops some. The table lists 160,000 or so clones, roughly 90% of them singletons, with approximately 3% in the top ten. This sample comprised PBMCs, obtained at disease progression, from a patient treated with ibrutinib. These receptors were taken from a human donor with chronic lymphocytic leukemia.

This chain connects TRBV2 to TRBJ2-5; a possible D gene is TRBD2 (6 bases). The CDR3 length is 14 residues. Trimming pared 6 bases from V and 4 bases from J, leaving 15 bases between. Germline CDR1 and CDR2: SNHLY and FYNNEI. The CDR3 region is CASSNRLGRETQYF. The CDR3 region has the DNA TGTGCCAGCAGCAACCGACTAGGCCGAGAGACCCAGTACTTC.

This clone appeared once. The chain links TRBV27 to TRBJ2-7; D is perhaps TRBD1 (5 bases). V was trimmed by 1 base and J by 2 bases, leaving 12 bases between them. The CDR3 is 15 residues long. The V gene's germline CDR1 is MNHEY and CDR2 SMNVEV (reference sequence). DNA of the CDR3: TGTGCCAGCAGTTTATTGTCCAGGGTTACCTACGAGCAGTACTTC. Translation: CASSLLSRVTYEQYF.

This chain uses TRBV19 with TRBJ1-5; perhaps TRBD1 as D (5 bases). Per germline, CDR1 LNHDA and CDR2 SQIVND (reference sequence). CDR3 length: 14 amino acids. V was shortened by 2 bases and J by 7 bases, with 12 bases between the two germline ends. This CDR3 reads CASSIQAGIQPQHF. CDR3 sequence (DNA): TGTGCCAGTAGTATACAGGCAGGGATCCAGCCCCAGCATTTT.

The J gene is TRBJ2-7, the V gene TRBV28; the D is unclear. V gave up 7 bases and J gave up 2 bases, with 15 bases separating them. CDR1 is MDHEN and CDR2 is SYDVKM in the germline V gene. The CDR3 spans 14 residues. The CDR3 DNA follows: TGTGCCAGCACCTCGAGAAGGGATGCCTACGAGCAGTACTTC. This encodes CASTSRRDAYEQYF.

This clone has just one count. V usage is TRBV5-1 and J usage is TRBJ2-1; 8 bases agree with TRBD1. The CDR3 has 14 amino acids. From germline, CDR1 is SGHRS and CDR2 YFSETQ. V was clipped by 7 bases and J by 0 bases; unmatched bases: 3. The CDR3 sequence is CASSGTGSYNEQFF. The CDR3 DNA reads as TGCGCCAGCTCCGGGACAGGCTCCTACAATGAGCAGTTCTTC. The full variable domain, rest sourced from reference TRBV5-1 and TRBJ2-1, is KAGVTQTPRYLIKTRGQQVTLSCSPISGHRSVSWYQQTPGQGLQFLFEYFSETQRNKGNFPGRFSGRQFSNSRSEMNVSTLELGDSALYLCASSGTGSYNEQFFGPGTRLTVL.

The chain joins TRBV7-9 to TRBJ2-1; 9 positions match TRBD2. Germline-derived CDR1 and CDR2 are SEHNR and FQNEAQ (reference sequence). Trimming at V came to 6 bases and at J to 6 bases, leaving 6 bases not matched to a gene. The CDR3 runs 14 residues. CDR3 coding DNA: TGTGCCAGCAGTGTATCACTAGCGGGCAATGAGCAGTTCTTC. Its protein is CASSVSLAGNEQFF.

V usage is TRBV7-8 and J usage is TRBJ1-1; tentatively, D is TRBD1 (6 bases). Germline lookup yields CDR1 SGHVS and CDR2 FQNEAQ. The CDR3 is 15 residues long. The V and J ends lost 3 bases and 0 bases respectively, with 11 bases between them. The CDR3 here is CASSFNREMNTEAFF. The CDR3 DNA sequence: TGTGCCAGCAGCTTTAACAGGGAGATGAACACTGAAGCTTTCTTT.

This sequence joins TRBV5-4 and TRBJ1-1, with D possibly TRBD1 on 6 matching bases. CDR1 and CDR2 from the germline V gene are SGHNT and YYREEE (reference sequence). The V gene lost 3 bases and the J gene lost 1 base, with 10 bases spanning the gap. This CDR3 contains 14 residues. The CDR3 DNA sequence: TGTGCCAGCAGCTCTCGGGACAAGAACACTGAAGCTTTCTTT. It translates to CASSSRDKNTEAFF.

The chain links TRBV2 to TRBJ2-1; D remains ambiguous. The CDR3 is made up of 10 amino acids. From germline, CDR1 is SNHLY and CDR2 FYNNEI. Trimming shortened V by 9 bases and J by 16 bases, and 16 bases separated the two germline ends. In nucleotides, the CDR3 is TGTGCCAGTGGGGTACGGCCCCCATTCTTC. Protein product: CASGVRPPFF. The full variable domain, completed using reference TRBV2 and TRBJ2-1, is EPEVTQTPSHQVTQMGQEVILRCVPISNHLYFYWYRQILGQKVEFLVSFYNNEISEKSEIFDDQFSVERPDGSNFTLKIRSTKLEDSAMYFCASGVRPPFFGPGTRLTVL.

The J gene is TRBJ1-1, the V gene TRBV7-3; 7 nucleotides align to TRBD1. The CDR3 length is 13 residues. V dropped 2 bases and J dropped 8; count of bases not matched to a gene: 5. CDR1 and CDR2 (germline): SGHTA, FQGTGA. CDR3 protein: CASSLSLGQEAFF. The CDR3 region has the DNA TGTGCCAGCAGCTTATCGCTGGGACAGGAAGCTTTCTTT. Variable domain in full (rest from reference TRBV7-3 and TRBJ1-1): GAGVSQTPSNKVTEKGKYVELRCDPISGHTALYWYRQSLGQGPEFLIYFQGTGAADDSGLPNDRFFAVRPEGSVSTLKIQRTERGDSAVYLCASSLSLGQEAFFGQGTRLTVV.

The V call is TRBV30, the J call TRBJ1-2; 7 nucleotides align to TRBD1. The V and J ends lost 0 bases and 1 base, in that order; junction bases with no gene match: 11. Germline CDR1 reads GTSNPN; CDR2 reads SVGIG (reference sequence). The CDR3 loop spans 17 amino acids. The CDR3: CAWSVRRLSGGNYGYTF. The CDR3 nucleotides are TGTGCCTGGAGTGTACGAAGACTCTCAGGGGGTAACTATGGCTACACCTTC. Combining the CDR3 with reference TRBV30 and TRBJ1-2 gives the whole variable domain SQTIHQWPATLVQPVGSPLSLECTVEGTSNPNLYWYRQAAGRGLQLLFYSVGIGQISSEVPQNLSASRPQDRQFILSSKKLLLSDSGFYLCAWSVRRLSGGNYGYTFGSGTRLTVV.

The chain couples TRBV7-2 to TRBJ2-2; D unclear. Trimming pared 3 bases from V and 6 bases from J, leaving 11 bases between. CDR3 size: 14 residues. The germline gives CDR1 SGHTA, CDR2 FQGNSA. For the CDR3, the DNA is TGTGCCAGCAGCTTCCGGCAGGCTGCCGGGGAGCTGTTTTTT. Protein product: CASSFRQAAGELFF.

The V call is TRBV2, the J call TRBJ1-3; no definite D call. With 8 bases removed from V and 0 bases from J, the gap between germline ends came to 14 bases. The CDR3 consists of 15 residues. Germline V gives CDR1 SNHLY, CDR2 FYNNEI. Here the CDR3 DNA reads TGTGCCAGCCCGGACCGTCAATACTCTGGAAACACCATATATTTT. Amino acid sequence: CASPDRQYSGNTIYF.

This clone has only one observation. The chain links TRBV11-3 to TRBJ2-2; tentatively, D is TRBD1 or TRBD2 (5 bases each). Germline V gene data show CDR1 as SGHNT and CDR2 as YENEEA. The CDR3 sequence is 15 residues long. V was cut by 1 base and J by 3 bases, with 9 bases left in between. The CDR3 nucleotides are TGTGCCAGCAGCTTAGGGGACCGGGACACCGGGGAGCTGTTTTTT. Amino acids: CASSLGDRDTGELFF.

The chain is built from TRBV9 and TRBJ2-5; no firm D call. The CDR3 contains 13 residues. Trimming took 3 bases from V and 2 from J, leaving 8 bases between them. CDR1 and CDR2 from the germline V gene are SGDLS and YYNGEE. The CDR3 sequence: CASSGSQQETQYF. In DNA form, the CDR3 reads TGTGCCAGCAGCGGAAGCCAACAAGAGACCCAGTACTTC.

The CDR3 region has the DNA TGTGCCAGCAGCTTAGAAATCCTAGCGGGAGGTAACAATGAGCAGTTCTTC. Its protein product is CASSLEILAGGNNEQFF. The chain employs TRBV7-2 and TRBJ2-1; 11 nucleotides agree with TRBD2. Germline V lookup: CDR1 SGHTA, CDR2 FQGNSA. There are 17 residues in the CDR3. V lost 1 base and J lost 5; bases outside the gene matches: 7.

For the CDR3, the DNA is TGTGCCAGCAGTTTACAGGGCACTGAAGCTTTCTTT. It yields the protein CASSLQGTEAFF. This chain links TRBV28 with TRBJ1-1, with D possibly being TRBD1 (5 bases). The CDR3 length is 12 residues. V was pared by 2 bases and J by 4 bases, with 5 bases between. Germline CDR1 and CDR2: MDHEN and SYDVKM.

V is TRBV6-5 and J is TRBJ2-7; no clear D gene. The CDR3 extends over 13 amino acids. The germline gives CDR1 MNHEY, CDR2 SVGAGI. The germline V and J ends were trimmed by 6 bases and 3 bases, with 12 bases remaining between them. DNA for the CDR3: TGTGCCAGCAGGTCCCCTGGAGTCTACGAGCAGTACTTC. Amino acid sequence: CASRSPGVYEQYF.

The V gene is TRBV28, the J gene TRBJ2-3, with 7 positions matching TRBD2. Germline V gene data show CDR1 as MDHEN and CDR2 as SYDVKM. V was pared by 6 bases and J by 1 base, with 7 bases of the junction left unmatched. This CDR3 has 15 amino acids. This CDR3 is CASSPAGDRTDTQYF. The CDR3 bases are TGTGCCAGCAGCCCTGCGGGAGATCGCACAGATACGCAGTATTTT.

CDR3 sequence reads: CASSPLAGGPNEQFF. CDR3 DNA sequence: TGTGCCAGCAGCCCACTAGCGGGAGGGCCGAATGAGCAGTTCTTC. This sequence joins TRBV6-4 and TRBJ2-1, with 13 bases fitting TRBD2. The CDR3 sequence is 15 residues long. Looked up from germline, CDR1 is MRHNA and CDR2 is SNTAGT. The V segment lost 6 bases and the J segment 7 bases; nucleotides outside the gene matches: 6.

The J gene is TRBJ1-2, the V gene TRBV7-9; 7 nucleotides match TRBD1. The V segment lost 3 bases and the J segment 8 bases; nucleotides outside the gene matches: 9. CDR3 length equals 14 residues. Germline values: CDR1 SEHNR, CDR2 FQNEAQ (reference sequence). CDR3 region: CASSLRGTVDGYTF. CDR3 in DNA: TGTGCCAGCAGCTTGAGGGGGACAGTCGACGGCTACACCTTC.

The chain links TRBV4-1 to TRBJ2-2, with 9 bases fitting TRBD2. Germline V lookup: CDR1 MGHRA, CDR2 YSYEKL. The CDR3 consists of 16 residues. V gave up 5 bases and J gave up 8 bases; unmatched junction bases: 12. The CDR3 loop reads CASSSLGLAGRGELFF. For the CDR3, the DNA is TGCGCCAGCAGCTCCCTGGGCCTAGCGGGAAGAGGGGAGCTGTTTTTT.